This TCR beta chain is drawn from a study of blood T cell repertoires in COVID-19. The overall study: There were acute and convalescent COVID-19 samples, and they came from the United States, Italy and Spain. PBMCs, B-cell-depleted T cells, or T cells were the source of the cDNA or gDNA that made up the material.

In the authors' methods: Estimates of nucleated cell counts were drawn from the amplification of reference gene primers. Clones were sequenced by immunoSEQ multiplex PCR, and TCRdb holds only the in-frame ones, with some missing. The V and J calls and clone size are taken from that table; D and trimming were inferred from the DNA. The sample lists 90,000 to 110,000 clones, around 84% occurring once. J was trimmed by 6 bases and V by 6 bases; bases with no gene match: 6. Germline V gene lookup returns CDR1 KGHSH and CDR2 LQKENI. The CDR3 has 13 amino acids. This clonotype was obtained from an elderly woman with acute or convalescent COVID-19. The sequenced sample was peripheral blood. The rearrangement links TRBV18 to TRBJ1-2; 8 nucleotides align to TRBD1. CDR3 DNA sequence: TGTGCCAGCTCCGGGACAGGACTCAATGGCTACACCTTC. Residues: CASSGTGLNGYTF.